The entry below gives a single T cell receptor beta chain sequence along with its context. Its antigen is undetermined. The data derive from a study of cytomegalovirus exposure and HLA in healthy donors. Overall study findings and caveats: It was 150 to 200 TCR beta chains that were listed as cytomegalovirus-associated.

The germline V gene encodes CDR1 SQVTM and CDR2 ANQGSEA. The J segment lost 8 bases and the V segment lost 5 bases, leaving 10 bases of the junction unmatched. The CDR3 runs 13 residues. This PCR relied on a set of 60 Vbeta primers and 13 Jbeta primers. Generated by immunoSEQ multiplex PCR, the TCRdb table keeps only in-frame clones and is missing some. The sample yields approximately 110,000 clones, 69% seen once. The sequence was obtained from an older woman in good health and CMV-seropositive. Sequencing input: PBMCs. The rearrangement uses TRBV29-1 and TRBJ1-2, with TRBD1 identical over 8 bases. The CDR3 nucleotides are TGCAGCGTTCAGGGACAGGTCTCGGACGGCTACACCTTC. Translation gives CSVQGQVSDGYTF.